This TCR beta chain was captured in a study of vaccination effects on CD4 cells after COVID-19. Turning to the study itself: Ahead of sequencing, the ViraFEST assay grew antigen-specific CD4+ T cells using viral peptide pools.

Culturing for around 10 days preceded CD4+ T cell isolation. With respect to this clone: As yet, its antigen is unknown.

Assay: immunoSEQ multiplex PCR; the TCRdb copy retains only in-frame clones and omits some. The sample carries 70,000 to 75,000 clones, 75% to 80% recorded once. This CDR3 spans 16 amino acids. V was cut by 2 bases and J by 4 bases, with 16 bases left in between. Germline V CDR1 and CDR2: LNHDA, SQIVND (reference sequence). Study observations and caveats: Convalescent patients were few in the study, and early post-infection timepoints were absent.

This TCR derives from a human donor who received a COVID-19 vaccine. The V gene is TRBV19, the J gene TRBJ2-3; either TRBD1 or TRBD2 may supply D (5 bases each). The sequencing here drew on CD4+ T cells from PBMCs cultured without peptide, taken before COVID-19 vaccination. The CDR3 region is CASSIRGTLPPDTQYF. Written as DNA, the CDR3 is TGTGCCAGTAGTATACGGGGCACCCTGCCGCCAGATACGCAGTATTTT.